These 22 T cell receptor beta chains originate from one sample sequenced in a study of T cells in women clearing cervical HPV infection. Repertoires were generated with immunoSEQ multiplex PCR, while TCRdb's copy carries only in-frame clones and drops some. Its table lists about 20,000 clones. The material sequenced was blood buffy coat. The receptors come from a woman aged 18-70 years with a cervical HPV16 infection that either progressed to CIN3+ or cleared (not recorded which).

A note on this clone: The read finishes 3 residues shy of the CDR3 end, and the germline J gene is used to complete it. This chain uses TRBV28 with TRBJ1-3; TRBD1 agrees at 9 bases. Looked up from germline, CDR1 is MDHEN and CDR2 is SYDVKM. This CDR3 contains 16 residues. The V segment lost 5 bases and the J segment 1 base; nucleotides outside the gene matches: 6. CDR3 bases read: TGTGCCAGCAGTGTAGTACAGGGGGCTTCTGGAAACACC. Amino acid sequence: CASSVVQGASGNT. The whole CDR3 is CASSVVQGASGNTIYF.

On this clone itself: The read falls 3 residues short of the CDR3 end, and the missing part is taken from the germline J gene. The chain employs TRBV7-2 and TRBJ1-4; possibly TRBD1 for D (5 bases). The CDR3 loop spans 15 amino acids. Germline loops: CDR1 SGHTA, CDR2 FQGNSA. CDR3 bases read: TGTGCCAGCAGCTTAAAGGGGAGTGGGGCCAACGTA. Its protein product is CASSLKGSGANV. The CDR3 in its entirety is CASSLKGSGANVLFF.

By frequency, this clone registers medium-sized. The CDR3 end falls 3 residues outside the read, so it is completed with the germline J gene. The rearrangement joins TRBV3-1 (or the pseudogene TRBV3-2) to TRBJ2-1, with 9 bases matching TRBD2. The ends lost 1 base at V and 5 bases at J; junction bases unmatched: 15. Germline V gene lookup returns CDR1 LGHDT and CDR2 YNNKEL (reference sequence). The CDR3 extends over 19 amino acids. The part of the CDR3 DNA that was read is TGTGCCAGCAGCCAAGCCGGGACTAGCAGCCCCAACCCCCACAATGAG. Amino acid sequence: CASSQAGTSSPNPHNE. The entire CDR3 reads CASSQAGTSSPNPHNEQFF.

Points on this clone: The read falls 3 residues short of the CDR3 end, and the missing part is taken from the germline J gene. The chain is built from TRBV12-3 or TRBV12-4 and TRBJ2-5, with 7 bases aligning to TRBD2. This CDR3 region has 13 residues. The ends lost 5 bases at V and 5 bases at J; junction bases unmatched: 5. The sequenced part of the CDR3 DNA is TGTGCCAGCAGTGGGACTAACGGTGAGACC. Its protein product is CASSGTNGET. The complete CDR3 protein is CASSGTNGETQYF.

Concerning this clone: The observed sequence ends 3 residues before the CDR3 terminus, with the missing tail filled in from the germline J gene. V and J are TRBV20-1 and TRBJ2-4; 11 bases are shared with TRBD1. Germline V gene lookup returns CDR1 DFQATT and CDR2 SNEGSKA (reference sequence). This CDR3 has 16 residues. The sequenced CDR3 bases are TGCAGTGCTTCCGGGACAGGGGGGTCCTCTAACTATGGT. Its translation: CSASGTGGSSNYG. The complete CDR3 protein is CSASGTGGSSNYGQYF.

A remark on this clone: The sequence runs out 3 residues before the end of the CDR3; the remainder is reconstructed from the germline J gene. The rearrangement joins TRBV10-2 to TRBJ2-3, with TRBD2 matching 7 bases. The germline gives CDR1 WSHSY, CDR2 SAAADI. CDR3 length equals 14 residues. V gave up 4 bases and J gave up 2 bases; unmatched junction bases: 3. CDR3: CASSASGNTDTQYF. The part of the CDR3 DNA that was read is TGCGCCAGCAGTGCTAGCGGTAACACAGATACG.

On this clone: The read ends 3 residues early relative to the CDR3; the germline J gene fills the gap. This chain joins TRBV6-1 and TRBJ1-2; D may be TRBD1 (5 bases). Per germline, CDR1 MNHNS and CDR2 SASEGT. The CDR3 has 16 amino acids. This CDR3 reads CASSASSGAPYNDYTF. Partial CDR3 DNA: TGTGCCAGCAGTGCGTCTAGCGGGGCGCCCTACAATGAC.

Worth noting for this clone: The read gets to within 3 residues of the CDR3 end, and the germline J gene fills in the rest. V is TRBV20-1 and J is TRBJ1-5; D is ambiguous. The V and J ends lost 4 bases and 1 base respectively, with 20 bases between them. The germline V gene encodes CDR1 DFQATT and CDR2 SNEGSKA (reference sequence). There are 17 residues in the CDR3. The DNA read from the CDR3 is TGCAGTGCTATCCCCACCGGAAGGGCGTGGAGCAATCAGCCC. Translated, it gives CSAIPTGRAWSNQP. Given in full, the CDR3 is CSAIPTGRAWSNQPQHF.

As to this clone: The read comes to an end 3 residues before the CDR3 does, leaving the germline J gene to fill in the end. This chain joins TRBV6-2 or TRBV6-3 and TRBJ2-1, with TRBD1 identical over 9 bases. Germline lookup yields CDR1 MNHEY and CDR2 SVGEGT. J was trimmed by 4 bases and V by 4 bases; bases with no gene match: 5. The CDR3 has 15 residues. The CDR3 region is CASSLQGALYNEQFF. The sequenced part of the CDR3 DNA is TGTGCCAGCAGTTTACAGGGGGCACTTTACAATGAG.

Concerning this clone: The read stops 3 residues short of the end of the CDR3; the missing end is completed from the germline J gene. The chain recombines TRBV19 with TRBJ2-2; no firm D call. Germline V lookup: CDR1 LNHDA, CDR2 SQIVND (reference sequence). There are 15 residues in the CDR3. Trimming removed 3 bases at V and 2 bases at J, with 10 bases between. The sequenced part of the CDR3 DNA is TGTGCCAGTAGTATCTCAGGAATAAACACCGGGGAG. This sequence encodes CASSISGINTGE. The complete CDR3 protein is CASSISGINTGELFF.

As for this clone: Read coverage stops 3 residues before the CDR3 terminus; the germline J gene supplies the remainder. J is TRBJ2-5 and V is TRBV5-6, with TRBD2 identical over 7 bases. Trimming cost V 2 bases and J 3 bases; bases outside gene matches: 7. The CDR3 extends over 15 amino acids. The germline gives CDR1 SGHDT, CDR2 YYEEEE. The CDR3: CASSFGLDREETQYF. The covered CDR3 bases are TGTGCCAGCAGCTTTGGACTAGATCGCGAAGAGACC.

On this clone itself: The missing CDR3 end, 3 residues past where the read stops, is filled in from the germline J gene. The chain recombines TRBV13 with TRBJ2-5; 12 nucleotides agree with TRBD2. After removal of 4 bases from V and 0 bases from J, the junction contained 6 bases not matched to a gene. The CDR3 runs to 17 residues. CDR1 is PRHDT and CDR2 is FYEKMQ in the germline V gene (reference sequence). The covered CDR3 bases are TGTGCCAGCAGCTCTCTCGGGACTAGCGGGTACCAAGAGACC. Translation gives CASSSLGTSGYQET. The complete CDR3 sequence is CASSSLGTSGYQETQYF.

With respect to this clone: Coverage ceases 3 residues before the CDR3 finishes, and the germline J gene fills in the end. The V call is TRBV28, the J call TRBJ2-7, with D perhaps TRBD1 (6 bases). Germline V gene data show CDR1 as MDHEN and CDR2 as SYDVKM. The V and J ends lost 5 bases and 5 bases respectively, with 10 bases between them. The CDR3 is 12 residues long. CDR3 DNA (partial): TGTGCCAGCAGTACAGGGTTTCACGAG. Protein sequence: CASSTGFHE. The full-length CDR3 reads as CASSTGFHEQYF.

For this clone: The read falls 3 residues short of the CDR3 end, and the missing part is taken from the germline J gene. The chain uses TRBV6-2 or TRBV6-3 and TRBJ2-5; 8 nucleotides match TRBD2. The CDR3 sequence is 15 residues long. Trimming took 5 bases from V and 2 from J; bases not matched to a gene: 7. The V gene's germline CDR1 is MNHEY and CDR2 SVGEGT. The CDR3 bases that were read are TGTGCCAGCAGTACACTAGCGGCCCCTCAAGAGACC. It yields the protein CASSTLAAPQET. The CDR3 in full is CASSTLAAPQETQYF.

Concerning this clone itself: Read data end 3 residues before the CDR3 end; the end is taken from the germline J gene. The chain carries TRBV7-9 and TRBJ1-1, with 8 bases fitting TRBD1. The CDR3 extends over 14 amino acids. CDR1 is SEHNR, CDR2 FQNEAQ, per germline (reference sequence). With V trimmed by 5 bases and J by 5 bases, 7 bases remained unmatched. Incomplete CDR3 DNA: TGTGCCAGCAGCACCCAGGGGGCGCAGACTGAA. Residues: CASSTQGAQTE. The entire CDR3 is CASSTQGAQTEAFF.

A note on this clone: Read sequence stops 3 residues before the CDR3 end, and the germline J gene provides the missing end. V gene TRBV10-3 combines with J gene TRBJ2-5; TRBD2 matches at 8 bases. The CDR3 is 13 residues long. CDR1 is ENHRY and CDR2 is SYGVKD in the germline V gene. V dropped 4 bases and J dropped 4; count of bases not matched to a gene: 2. The CDR3 DNA, read in part, is TGTGCCATCAGTGCCAGCGGGGGAGAGACC. Translated: CAISASGGET. The full CDR3 reads CAISASGGETQYF.

Concerning this clone: The read ends 3 residues before the CDR3 terminus; that terminus is restored from the germline J gene. The chain has TRBV4-2 and TRBJ2-5; perhaps TRBD2 as D (8 bases). The germline V and J ends were trimmed by 4 bases and 4 bases, with 25 bases remaining between them. This CDR3 is built from 18 residues. CDR1 is LGHNA, CDR2 YNFKEQ, per germline. This CDR3 reads CASSPTRGQAGGGETQYF. The CDR3 bases that were read are TGTGCCAGCAGCCCTACTAGAGGACAGGCGGGAGGAGGAGAGACC.

On this clone itself: The read terminates 3 residues ahead of where the CDR3 ends, so the germline J gene completes it. The V gene is TRBV19, the J gene TRBJ1-5; 8 bases align to TRBD1. The V segment lost 6 bases and the J segment 4 bases; nucleotides outside the gene matches: 5. The CDR3 has 14 amino acids. Germline values: CDR1 LNHDA, CDR2 SQIVND (reference sequence). Partial CDR3 DNA: TGTGCCAGTAGCGGACAGGGAGGAAATCAGCCC. This translates into CASSGQGGNQP. The full CDR3 protein reads CASSGQGGNQPQHF.

About this clone itself: The CDR3 end falls 3 residues outside the read, so it is completed with the germline J gene. This chain uses TRBV6-2 or TRBV6-3 with TRBJ2-5; maybe TRBD2 (6 bases). V lost 8 bases and J 6 bases, leaving 22 bases between the germline ends. CDR1 and CDR2 (germline): MNHEY, SVGEGT. This CDR3 has 15 residues. CDR3 DNA (partial): TGTGCCAGCCTTCCCCGAGCACTAGCTGGGCAGACC. It specifies CASLPRALAGQT. The full-length CDR3 reads as CASLPRALAGQTQYF.

As regards this clone: The observed sequence ends 3 residues before the CDR3 terminus, with the missing tail filled in from the germline J gene. The chain recombines TRBV4-2 with TRBJ2-6; TRBD1 matches 7 bases. The junction had 3 bases not matched to a gene; V was cut back by 0 bases and J by 1 base. The CDR3 contains 17 residues. In germline, CDR1 is LGHNA, CDR2 YNFKEQ. The CDR3 spells CASSQEKTGSGANVLTF. The sequenced part of the CDR3 DNA is TGTGCCAGCAGCCAAGAGAAGACAGGGTCTGGGGCCAACGTC.

This chain's CDR3 is CSGTVTGYTF. Partial CDR3 DNA: TGCAGTGGGACAGTAACTGGC. This rearrangement joins TRBV20-1 to TRBJ1-2; TRBD1 is a possible D gene (6 bases). Read data end 3 residues before the CDR3 end; the end is taken from the germline J gene. CDR1 and CDR2 (germline): DFQATT, SNEGSKA (reference sequence). The CDR3 consists of 10 residues. V shed 7 bases and J shed 7 bases, with 10 bases lying between them.

In regard to this clone: The read finishes 3 residues shy of the CDR3 end, and the germline J gene is used to complete it. The gene calls are TRBV11-2 and TRBJ2-1, with TRBD1 matching over 11 bases. CDR3 length: 15 residues. With 3 bases clipped from V and 8 bases from J, the junction kept 6 bases outside the gene matches. Germline V CDR1 and CDR2: SGHAT, FQNNGV. The sequenced part of the CDR3 DNA is TGTGCCAGCAGCTTCGGACAGGGGGCCGGCGATGAG. Amino acids: CASSFGQGAGDE. The whole CDR3 reads CASSFGQGAGDEQFF.